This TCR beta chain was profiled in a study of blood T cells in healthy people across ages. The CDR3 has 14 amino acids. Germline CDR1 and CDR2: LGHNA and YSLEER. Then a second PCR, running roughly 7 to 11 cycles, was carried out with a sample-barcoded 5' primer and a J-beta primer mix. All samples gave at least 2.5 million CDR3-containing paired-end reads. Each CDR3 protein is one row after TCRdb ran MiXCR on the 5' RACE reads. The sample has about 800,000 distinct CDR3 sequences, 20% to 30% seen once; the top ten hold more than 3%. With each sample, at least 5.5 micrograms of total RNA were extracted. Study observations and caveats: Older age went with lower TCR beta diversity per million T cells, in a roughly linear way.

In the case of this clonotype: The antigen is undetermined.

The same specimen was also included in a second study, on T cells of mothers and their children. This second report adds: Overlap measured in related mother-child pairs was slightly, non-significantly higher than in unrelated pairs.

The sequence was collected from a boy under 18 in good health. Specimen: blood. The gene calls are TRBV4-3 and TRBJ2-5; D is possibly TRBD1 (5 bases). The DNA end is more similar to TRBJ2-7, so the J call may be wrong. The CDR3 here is CASSPGMASYEQYF. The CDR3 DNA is TGCGCCAGCAGCCCAGGGATGGCGTCCTACGAGCAGTACTTC.